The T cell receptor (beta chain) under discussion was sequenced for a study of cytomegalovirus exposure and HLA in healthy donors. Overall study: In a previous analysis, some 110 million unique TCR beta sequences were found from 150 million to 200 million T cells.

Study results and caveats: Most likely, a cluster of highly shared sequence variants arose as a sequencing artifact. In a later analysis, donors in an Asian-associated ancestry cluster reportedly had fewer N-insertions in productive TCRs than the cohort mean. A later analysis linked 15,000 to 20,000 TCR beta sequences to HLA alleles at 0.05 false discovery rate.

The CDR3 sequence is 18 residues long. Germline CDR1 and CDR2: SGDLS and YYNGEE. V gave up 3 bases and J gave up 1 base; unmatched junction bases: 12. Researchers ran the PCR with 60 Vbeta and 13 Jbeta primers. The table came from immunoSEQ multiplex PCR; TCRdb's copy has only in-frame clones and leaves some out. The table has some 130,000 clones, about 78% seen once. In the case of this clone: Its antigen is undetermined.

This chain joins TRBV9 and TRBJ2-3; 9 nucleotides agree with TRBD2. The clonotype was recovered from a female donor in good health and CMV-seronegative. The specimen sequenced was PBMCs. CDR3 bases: TGTGCCAGCAGCGCAAGGGTAGCGGGAGTCGGGGGCACAGATACGCAGTATTTT. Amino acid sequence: CASSARVAGVGGTDTQYF.